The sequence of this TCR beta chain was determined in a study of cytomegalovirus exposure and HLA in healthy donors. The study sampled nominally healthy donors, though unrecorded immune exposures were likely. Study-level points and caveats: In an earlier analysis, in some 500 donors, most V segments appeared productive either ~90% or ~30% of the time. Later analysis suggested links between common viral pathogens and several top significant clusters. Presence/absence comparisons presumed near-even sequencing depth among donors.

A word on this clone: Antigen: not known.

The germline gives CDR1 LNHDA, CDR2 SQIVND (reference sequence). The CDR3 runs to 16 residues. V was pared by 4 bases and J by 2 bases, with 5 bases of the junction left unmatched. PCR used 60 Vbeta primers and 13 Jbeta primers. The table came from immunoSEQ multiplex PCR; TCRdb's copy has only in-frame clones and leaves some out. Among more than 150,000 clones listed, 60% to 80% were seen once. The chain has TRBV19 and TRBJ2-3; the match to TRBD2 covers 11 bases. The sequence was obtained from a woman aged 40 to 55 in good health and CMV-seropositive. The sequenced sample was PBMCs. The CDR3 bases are TGTGCCAGTAGTACGGGGACTAGCGGCCTCACAGATACGCAGTATTTT. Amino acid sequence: CASSTGTSGLTDTQYF.